The present T cell receptor (beta chain) was sequenced within a study of T-cell memory formation after mild COVID-19. The wider study: Clusters of TCRs were largely donor specific.

General study results and limits: Whereas later expanders leaned CD4+, clones contracting day 15 to 85 showed a balanced CD4/CD8 makeup. Unconfirmed was the SARS-CoV-2 specificity of second-wave clones that peaked on day 37.

This clonotype was recorded a few times. Its antigen remains unidentified. TCRdb re-analysed the 5' RACE reads in MiXCR, keeping a single row per CDR3 protein. This table has roughly 200,000 distinct CDR3 sequences, around 16% appearing once. The sequenced material came from PBMCs or a T cell subset sorted from them (not recorded which). The sequence derives from an adult woman who had mild COVID-19 (a few samples of this study predate the infection). Cell type and time point are not known.

CDR3 nucleotides: TGTGCCAGCAGGTTGACGGGACTTCTTGGGTATGGCTACACCTTC. This translates into CASRLTGLLGYGYTF. This rearrangement joins TRBV6-1 to TRBJ1-2; maybe TRBD1 (5 bases). With 6 bases removed from V and 5 bases from J, the gap between germline ends came to 19 bases. Germline values: CDR1 MNHNS, CDR2 SASEGT. This CDR3 spans 15 amino acids.